The entry that follows covers one T cell receptor (beta chain) sequence. Its antigen is undetermined. The record originates from a study of long-term antiretroviral therapy in people with HIV. About the study: The oldest specimens predate the 2015 immediate-ART recommendation by about a decade.

Trimming stripped 5 bases from V and 6 bases from J, with 19 bases between. Germline V gene lookup returns CDR1 SGHDT and CDR2 YYEEEE. The CDR3 is 15 amino acids. Regarding the study as a whole: An increase in diversity followed ART, yet levels stayed below transplant donor controls.

Version v3.0 of the immunoSEQ assay was performed at survey level. Clones were read by immunoSEQ multiplex PCR, and TCRdb kept only the in-frame ones, dropping some. The sample includes approximately 32,000 clones, roughly four fifths of them seen just once. This chain joins TRBV5-6 and TRBJ2-3; D is possibly TRBD1 or TRBD2 (6 bases each). This specimen consisted of unsorted PBMCs, obtained 0.3 years after starting antiretroviral therapy. The origin of this receptor is a man younger than 35 with HIV. In DNA, the CDR3 is TGTGCCAGCAGACTGACTACTGGGGGGCGCGATACGCAGTATTTT. Translating gives CASRLTTGGRDTQYF. The full variable domain, rest sourced from reference TRBV5-6 and TRBJ2-3, is DAGVTQSPTHLIKTRGQQVTLRCSPKSGHDTVSWYQQALGQGPQFIFQYYEEEERQRGNFPDRFSGHQFPNYSSELNVNALLLGDSALYLCASRLTTGGRDTQYFGPGTRLTVL.